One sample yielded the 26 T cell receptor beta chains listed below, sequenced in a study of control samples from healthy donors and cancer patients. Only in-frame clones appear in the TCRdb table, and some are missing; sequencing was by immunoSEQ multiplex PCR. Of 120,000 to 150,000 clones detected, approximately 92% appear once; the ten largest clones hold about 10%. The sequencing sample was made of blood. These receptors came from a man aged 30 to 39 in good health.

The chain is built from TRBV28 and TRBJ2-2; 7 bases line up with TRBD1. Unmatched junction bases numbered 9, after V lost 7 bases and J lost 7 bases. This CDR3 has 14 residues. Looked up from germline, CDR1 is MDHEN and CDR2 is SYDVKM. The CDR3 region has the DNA TGTGCCAGCACCATCCGACAGGGCGGCGGGGAGCTGTTTTTT. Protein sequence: CASTIRQGGGELFF.

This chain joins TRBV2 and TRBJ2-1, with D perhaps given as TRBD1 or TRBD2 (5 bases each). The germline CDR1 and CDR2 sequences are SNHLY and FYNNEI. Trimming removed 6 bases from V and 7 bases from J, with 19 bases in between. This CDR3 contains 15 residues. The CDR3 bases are TGTGCCAGCAGACTCCCCGGGACCGCTTGGAATGAGCAGTTCTTC. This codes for CASRLPGTAWNEQFF.

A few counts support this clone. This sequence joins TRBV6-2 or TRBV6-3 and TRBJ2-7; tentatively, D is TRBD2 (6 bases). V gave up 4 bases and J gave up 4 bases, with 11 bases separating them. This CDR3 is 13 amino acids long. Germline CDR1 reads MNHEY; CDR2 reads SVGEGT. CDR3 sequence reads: CASSFRRGYEQYF. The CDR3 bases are TGTGCCAGCAGTTTCCGTCGGGGGTACGAGCAGTACTTC.

CDR3 coding DNA: TGTGCCAGCCAGGGACAGGCTAGCGGGAGTGTCCTACCGCAGTTCTTC. This sequence encodes CASQGQASGSVLPQFF. The chain recombines TRBV5-5 with TRBJ2-1; 10 positions match TRBD2. The CDR3 has 16 amino acids. Germline V gives CDR1 SGHKS, CDR2 YYEKEE (reference sequence). Trimming removed 7 bases from V and 12 bases from J; junction bases left unmatched: 19.

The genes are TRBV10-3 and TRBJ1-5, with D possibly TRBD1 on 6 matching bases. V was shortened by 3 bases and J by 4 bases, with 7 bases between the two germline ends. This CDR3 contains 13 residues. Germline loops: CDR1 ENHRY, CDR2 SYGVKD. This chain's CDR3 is CAISETGNQPQHF. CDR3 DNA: TGTGCCATCAGTGAAACAGGGAATCAGCCCCAGCATTTT.

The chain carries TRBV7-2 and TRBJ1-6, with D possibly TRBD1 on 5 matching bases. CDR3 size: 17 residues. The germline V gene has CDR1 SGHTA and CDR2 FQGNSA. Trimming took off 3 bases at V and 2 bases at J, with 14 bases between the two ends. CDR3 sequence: CASSFGRPGAYNSPLHF. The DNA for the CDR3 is TGTGCCAGCAGCTTTGGTCGGCCGGGGGCCTATAATTCACCCCTCCACTTT.

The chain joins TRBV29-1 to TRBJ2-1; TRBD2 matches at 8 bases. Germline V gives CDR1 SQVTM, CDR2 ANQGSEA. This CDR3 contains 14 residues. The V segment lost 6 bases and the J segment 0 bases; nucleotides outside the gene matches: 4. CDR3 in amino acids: CSVILAGSYNEQFF. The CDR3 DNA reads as TGCAGCGTCATCCTAGCGGGCTCCTACAATGAGCAGTTCTTC.

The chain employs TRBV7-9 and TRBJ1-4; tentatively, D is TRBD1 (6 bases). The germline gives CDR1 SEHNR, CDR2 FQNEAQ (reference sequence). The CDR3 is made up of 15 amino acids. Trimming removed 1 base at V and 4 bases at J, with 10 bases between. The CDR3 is CASSLGGQHNEKLFF. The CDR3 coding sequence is TGTGCCAGCAGCTTAGGTGGACAGCATAATGAAAAACTGTTTTTT.

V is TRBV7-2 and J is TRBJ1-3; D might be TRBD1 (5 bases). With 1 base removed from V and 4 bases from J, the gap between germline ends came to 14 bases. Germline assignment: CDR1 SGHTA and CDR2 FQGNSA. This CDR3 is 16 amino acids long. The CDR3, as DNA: TGTGCCAGCAGCTTAGGTGTTGGGGGTTCGGGAAACACCATATATTTT. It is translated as CASSLGVGGSGNTIYF. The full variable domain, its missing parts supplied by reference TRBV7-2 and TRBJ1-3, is GAGVSQSPSNKVTEKGKDVELRCDPISGHTALYWYRQSLGQGLEFLIYFQGNSAPDKSGLPSDRFSAERTGGSVSTLTIQRTQQEDSAVYLCASSLGVGGSGNTIYFGEGSWLTVV.

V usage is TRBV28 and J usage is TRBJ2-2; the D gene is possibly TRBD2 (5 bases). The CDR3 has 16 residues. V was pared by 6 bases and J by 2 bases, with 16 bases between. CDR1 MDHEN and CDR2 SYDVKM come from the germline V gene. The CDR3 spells CASRPRRRVNTGELFF. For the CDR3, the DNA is TGTGCCAGCAGGCCGAGGCGGCGGGTAAACACCGGGGAGCTGTTTTTT.

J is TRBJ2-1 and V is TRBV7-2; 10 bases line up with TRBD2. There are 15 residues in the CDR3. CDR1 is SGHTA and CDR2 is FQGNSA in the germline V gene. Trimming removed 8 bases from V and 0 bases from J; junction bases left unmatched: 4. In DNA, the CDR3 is TGTGCCAGCGCTCCTAGCGGGGGCTCCTACAATGAGCAGTTCTTC. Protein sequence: CASAPSGGSYNEQFF.

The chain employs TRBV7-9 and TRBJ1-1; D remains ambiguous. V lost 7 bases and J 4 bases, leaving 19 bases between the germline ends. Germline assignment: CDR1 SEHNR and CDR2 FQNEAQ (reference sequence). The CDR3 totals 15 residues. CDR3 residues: CASNSLGSGRTEAFF. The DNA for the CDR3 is TGTGCCAGCAACTCCCTTGGATCCGGGCGCACTGAAGCTTTCTTT.

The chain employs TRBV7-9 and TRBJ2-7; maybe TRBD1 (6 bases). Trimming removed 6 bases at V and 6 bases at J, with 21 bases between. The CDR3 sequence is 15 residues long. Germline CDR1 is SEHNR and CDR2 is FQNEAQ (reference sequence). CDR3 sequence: CASSSPQNTGTEQYF. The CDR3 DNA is TGTGCCAGCAGTTCCCCGCAAAATACAGGGACCGAGCAGTACTTC.

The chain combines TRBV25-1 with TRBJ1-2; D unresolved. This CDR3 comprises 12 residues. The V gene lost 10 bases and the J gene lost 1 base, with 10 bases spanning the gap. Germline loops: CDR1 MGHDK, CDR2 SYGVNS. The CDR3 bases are TGTGCCACCAACCACGATAACTATGGCTACACCTTC. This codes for CATNHDNYGYTF.

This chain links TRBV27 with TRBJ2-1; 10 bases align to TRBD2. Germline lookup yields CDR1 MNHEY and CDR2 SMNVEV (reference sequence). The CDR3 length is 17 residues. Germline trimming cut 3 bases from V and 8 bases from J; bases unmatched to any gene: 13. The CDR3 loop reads CASSFSSPAGGPHEQFF. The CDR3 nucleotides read TGTGCCAGCAGTTTCTCCAGTCCAGCGGGAGGGCCCCATGAGCAGTTCTTC.

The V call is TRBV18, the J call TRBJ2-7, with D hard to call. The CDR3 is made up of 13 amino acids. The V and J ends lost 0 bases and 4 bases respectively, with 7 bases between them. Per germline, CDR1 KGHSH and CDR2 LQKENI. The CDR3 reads CASSPPLVYEQYF. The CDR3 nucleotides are TGTGCCAGCTCACCACCGTTGGTTTACGAGCAGTACTTC. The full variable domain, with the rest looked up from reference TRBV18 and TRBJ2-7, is NAGVMQNPRHLVRRRGQEARLRCSPMKGHSHVYWYRQLPEEGLKFMVYLQKENIIDESGMPKERFSAEFPKEGPSILRIQQVVRGDSAAYFCASSPPLVYEQYFGPGTRLTVT.

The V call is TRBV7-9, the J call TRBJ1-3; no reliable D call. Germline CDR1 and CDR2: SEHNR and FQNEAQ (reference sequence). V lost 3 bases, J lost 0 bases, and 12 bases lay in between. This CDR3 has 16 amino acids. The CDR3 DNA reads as TGTGCCAGCAGCTTTTCTCTCAGCCACTCTGGAAACACCATATATTTT. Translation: CASSFSLSHSGNTIYF.

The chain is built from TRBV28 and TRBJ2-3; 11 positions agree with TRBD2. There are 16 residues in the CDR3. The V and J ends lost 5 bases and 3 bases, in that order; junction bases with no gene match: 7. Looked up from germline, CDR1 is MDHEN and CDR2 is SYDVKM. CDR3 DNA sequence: TGTGCCAGCAGTGCTACTAGCGGGAGAGGAACAGATACGCAGTATTTT. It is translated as CASSATSGRGTDTQYF. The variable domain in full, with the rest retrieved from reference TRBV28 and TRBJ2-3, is DVKVTQSSRYLVKRTGEKVFLECVQDMDHENMFWYRQDPGLGLRLIYFSYDVKMKEKGDIPEGYSVSREKKERFSLILESASTNQTSMYLCASSATSGRGTDTQYFGPGTRLTVL.

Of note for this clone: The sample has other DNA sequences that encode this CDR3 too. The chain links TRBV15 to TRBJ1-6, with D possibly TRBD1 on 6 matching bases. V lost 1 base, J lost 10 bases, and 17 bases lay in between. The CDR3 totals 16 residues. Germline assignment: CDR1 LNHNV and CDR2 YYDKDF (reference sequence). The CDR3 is CATSRGREGGGSPLHF. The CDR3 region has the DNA TGTGCCACCAGCAGAGGTCGGGAAGGGGGGGGATCACCCCTCCACTTT.

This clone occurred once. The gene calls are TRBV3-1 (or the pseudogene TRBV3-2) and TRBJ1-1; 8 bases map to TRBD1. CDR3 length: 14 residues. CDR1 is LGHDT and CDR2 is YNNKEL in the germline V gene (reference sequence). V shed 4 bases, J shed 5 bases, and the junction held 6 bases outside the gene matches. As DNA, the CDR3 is TGTGCCAGCAGCCCGACAGGGGTAGGGACTGAAGCTTTCTTT. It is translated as CASSPTGVGTEAFF.

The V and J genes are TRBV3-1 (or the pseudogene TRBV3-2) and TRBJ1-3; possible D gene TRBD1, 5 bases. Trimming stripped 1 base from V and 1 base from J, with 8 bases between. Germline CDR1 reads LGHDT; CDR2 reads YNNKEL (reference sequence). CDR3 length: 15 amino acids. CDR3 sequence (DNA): TGTGCCAGCAGCCAAGCCCGGGGGTCTGGAAACACCATATATTTT. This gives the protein CASSQARGSGNTIYF.

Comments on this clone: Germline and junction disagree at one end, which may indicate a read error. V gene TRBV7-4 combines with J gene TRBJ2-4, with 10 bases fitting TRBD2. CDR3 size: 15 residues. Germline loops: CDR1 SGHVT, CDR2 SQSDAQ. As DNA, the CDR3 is TGTGCCAGCAGCCTAGCGGGAGAGGCCAAAAACATTCAGTACTTC. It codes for CASSLAGEAKNIQYF. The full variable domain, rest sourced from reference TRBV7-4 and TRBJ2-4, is GAGVSQSPRYKVAKRGRDVALRCDSISGHVTLYWYRQTLGQGSEVLTYSQSDAQRDKSGRPSGRFSAERPERSVSTLKIQRTEQGDSAVYLCASSLAGEAKNIQYFGAGTRLSVL.

The CDR3 region has the DNA TGTGCCAGTAGTATAGCAGGGGGAGCGGATAACACCGGGGAGCTGTTTTTT. Protein product: CASSIAGGADNTGELFF. The V gene is TRBV19, the J gene TRBJ2-2, with 7 bases lining up with TRBD1. In germline, CDR1 is LNHDA, CDR2 SQIVND (reference sequence). The CDR3 runs to 17 residues. V lost 1 base to trimming and J lost 2 bases; unmatched junction nucleotides: 7.

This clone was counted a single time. CDR3 loop: CASRVDRGRNQPQHF. The CDR3 DNA sequence: TGTGCCAGCAGAGTCGACAGGGGCCGGAATCAGCCCCAGCATTTT. J is TRBJ1-5 and V is TRBV2; 8 nucleotides line up with TRBD1. Germline V lookup: CDR1 SNHLY, CDR2 FYNNEI. The CDR3 is 15 amino acids. With 6 bases clipped from V and 4 bases from J, the junction kept 8 bases outside the gene matches.

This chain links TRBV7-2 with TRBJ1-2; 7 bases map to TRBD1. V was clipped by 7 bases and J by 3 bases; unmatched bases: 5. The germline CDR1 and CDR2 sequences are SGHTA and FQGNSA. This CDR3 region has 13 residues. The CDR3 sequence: CASTKGTDYGYTF. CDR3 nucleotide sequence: TGTGCCAGCACAAAAGGGACAGACTATGGCTACACCTTC.

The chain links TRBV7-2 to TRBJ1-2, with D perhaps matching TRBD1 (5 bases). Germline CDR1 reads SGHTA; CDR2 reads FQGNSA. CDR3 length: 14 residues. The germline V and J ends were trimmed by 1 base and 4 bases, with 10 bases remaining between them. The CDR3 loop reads CASSLDGGAYGYTF. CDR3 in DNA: TGTGCCAGCAGCTTAGACGGAGGGGCCTATGGCTACACCTTC.